The source of this T cell receptor (beta chain) is a study of blood T cell repertoires in COVID-19. For the study at large: T cells, B-cell-depleted T cells, or PBMCs provided the cDNA or gDNA that served as material.

There are 15 residues in the CDR3. The V segment lost 4 bases and the J segment 5 bases; nucleotides outside the gene matches: 11. Per germline, CDR1 SGHRS and CDR2 YFSETQ. Sequencing used immunoSEQ multiplex PCR; TCRdb keeps in-frame clones, though not all of them. The data hold about 230,000 clones, with approximately 83% observed a single time. The sample holds one count of this clone. The clonotype was recovered from a man aged 40-49 years with acute or convalescent COVID-19. This chain links TRBV5-1 with TRBJ2-7; TRBD1 aligns across 8 bases. Input material: peripheral blood. CDR3 residues: CASSTQGQDGDEQYF. CDR3 coding DNA: TGCGCCAGCAGCACGCAGGGACAGGACGGGGACGAGCAGTACTTC.